One sample yielded the 25 T cell receptor beta chains listed below, sequenced in a study of T cell responses to AZD1222 COVID-19 vaccine. The table came from immunoSEQ multiplex PCR; TCRdb's copy has only in-frame clones and leaves some out. The sample has 150,000 to 200,000 clones, 94% seen once; the top ten hold 5.1%. Sequenced material: peripheral blood, taken 28 days after the second AZD1222 dose. Receptors originate from an adult who received the AZD1222 COVID-19 vaccine.

The chain links TRBV2 to TRBJ1-2, with D perhaps matching TRBD1 (6 bases). The V end lost 5 bases, the J end lost 2 bases, and 12 bases lay between the germline ends. CDR1 and CDR2 (germline): SNHLY, FYNNEI. There are 14 residues in the CDR3. In DNA form, the CDR3 reads TGTGCCAGCAGTTACCTCCAGGGGAACTATGGCTACACCTTC. Translated: CASSYLQGNYGYTF.

The chain is built from TRBV7-6 and TRBJ1-2; tentative D call: TRBD1 (6 bases). V lost 5 bases, J lost 4 bases, and 17 bases lay in between. The CDR3 spans 15 residues. Germline values: CDR1 SGHVS, CDR2 FNYEAQ. CDR3 DNA sequence: TGTGCCAGCAGCGAACGCCCAGGGGAGGGCTATGGCTACACCTTC. Protein sequence: CASSERPGEGYGYTF.

The V and J genes are TRBV5-1 and TRBJ1-1; perhaps TRBD1 as D (5 bases). The CDR3 sequence is 15 residues long. V gave up 2 bases and J gave up 1 base, with 12 bases separating them. Germline CDR1 and CDR2: SGHRS and YFSETQ. The CDR3 DNA reads TGCGCCAGCAGCTTTTGGGGGGACGCGAACACTGAAGCTTTCTTT. Its translation is CASSFWGDANTEAFF.

This chain connects TRBV5-1 to TRBJ2-5; D is possibly TRBD1 (5 bases). Germline values: CDR1 SGHRS, CDR2 YFSETQ. V dropped 2 bases and J dropped 1 base, with 6 bases sitting between them. The length of the CDR3 is 13 residues. For the CDR3, the DNA is TGCGCCAGCAGCTTAGGGGCCCAAGAGACCCAGTACTTC. Its translation: CASSLGAQETQYF. Together with reference TRBV5-1 and TRBJ2-5, the CDR3 gives the full variable domain: KAGVTQTPRYLIKTRGQQVTLSCSPISGHRSVSWYQQTPGQGLQFLFEYFSETQRNKGNFPGRFSGRQFSNSRSEMNVSTLELGDSALYLCASSLGAQETQYFGPGTRLLVL.

The J gene is TRBJ1-2, the V gene TRBV27; D gene uncertain. Germline V gene lookup returns CDR1 MNHEY and CDR2 SMNVEV (reference sequence). This CDR3 comprises 14 residues. The V and J ends lost 2 bases and 0 bases respectively, with 7 bases between them. DNA of the CDR3: TGTGCCAGCAGTTTAGCCAGCCCTAACTATGGCTACACCTTC. Its translation: CASSLASPNYGYTF.

The chain joins TRBV6-6 to TRBJ1-2; D unclear. The V end lost 5 bases, the J end lost 5 bases, and 12 bases lay between the germline ends. This CDR3 region has 13 residues. Germline lookup yields CDR1 MNHNY and CDR2 SVGAGI (reference sequence). This chain's CDR3 is CASSQGRVYGYTF. The CDR3 bases are TGTGCCAGCAGTCAAGGAAGGGTGTATGGCTACACCTTC.

J is TRBJ1-2 and V is TRBV6-6, with TRBD1 matching over 9 bases. This CDR3 region has 13 residues. Per the germline V gene, CDR1 is MNHNY and CDR2 is SVGAGI (reference sequence). Trimming at V came to 7 bases and at J to 6 bases, leaving 6 bases not matched to a gene. The CDR3 coding sequence is TGTGCCAGCAAGGTACAGGGGGCTCATGGCTACACCTTC. Translation: CASKVQGAHGYTF.

The V and J genes are TRBV29-1 and TRBJ1-2; 7 nucleotides line up with TRBD1. V was pared by 2 bases and J by 4 bases, with 7 bases of the junction left unmatched. Per germline, CDR1 SQVTM and CDR2 ANQGSEA. This CDR3 contains 14 residues. CDR3 loop: CSVEPEGAGYGYTF. The CDR3, as DNA: TGCAGCGTTGAACCGGAGGGGGCAGGCTATGGCTACACCTTC. Full variable domain (missing parts from reference TRBV29-1 and TRBJ1-2): SAVISQKPSRDICQRGTSLTIQCQVDSQVTMMFWYRQQPGQSLTLIATANQGSEATYESGFVIDKFPISRPNLTFSTLTVSNMSPEDSSIYLCSVEPEGAGYGYTFGSGTRLTVV.

This chain joins TRBV3-1 (or the pseudogene TRBV3-2) and TRBJ2-5; 11 bases agree with TRBD2. This CDR3 is built from 14 residues. CDR1 and CDR2 from the germline V gene are LGHDT and YNNKEL (reference sequence). Germline trimming cut 4 bases from V and 8 bases from J; bases unmatched to any gene: 6. The CDR3 DNA reads as TGTGCCAGCAGCCCGGGCGGGACTAGCGGCACCCAGTACTTC. It codes for CASSPGGTSGTQYF.

Worth noting for this clone: The sample carries other DNA sequences with the same CDR3. The chain uses TRBV3-1 (or the pseudogene TRBV3-2) and TRBJ1-1; D is uncertain. This CDR3 contains 12 residues. V lost 3 bases to trimming and J lost 1 base, with 3 bases between them. The germline CDR1 and CDR2 sequences are LGHDT and YNNKEL (reference sequence). CDR3 nucleotide sequence: TGTGCCAGCAGCCAGAAGAACACTGAAGCTTTCTTT. This sequence encodes CASSQKNTEAFF.

This chain joins TRBV25-1 and TRBJ1-6; D perhaps matches TRBD1 (6 bases). Germline V gene sequence: CDR1 MGHDK, CDR2 SYGVNS. There are 15 residues in the CDR3. V was shortened by 4 bases and J by 9 bases, with 16 bases between the two germline ends. The CDR3 region is CASSVTGGQGSPLHF. The CDR3 nucleotides are TGTGCCAGCAGTGTAACCGGGGGGCAAGGTTCACCCCTCCACTTT.

J is TRBJ1-5 and V is TRBV2; TRBD1 agrees at 8 bases. The CDR3 length is 16 residues. Trimming took 6 bases from V and 4 from J; bases not matched to a gene: 11. Per germline, CDR1 SNHLY and CDR2 FYNNEI. This chain's CDR3 is CASRLGQGSLNQPQHF. The CDR3 DNA reads as TGTGCCAGCAGACTAGGACAGGGCAGCCTAAATCAGCCCCAGCATTTT.

The chain links TRBV6-5 to TRBJ2-2, with D unclear. The CDR3 has 13 amino acids. The germline gives CDR1 MNHEY, CDR2 SVGAGI. V lost 1 base and J 5 bases, leaving 5 bases between the germline ends. The CDR3 DNA reads TGTGCCAGCAGTTACTTGGGAACCGGGGAGCTGTTTTTT. It encodes CASSYLGTGELFF.

The J gene is TRBJ2-7, the V gene TRBV14; a weak D match, TRBD1 (6 bases). V gave up 4 bases and J gave up 5 bases, with 15 bases separating them. Germline V gene data show CDR1 as SGHDN and CDR2 as FVKESK. There are 14 residues in the CDR3. In nucleotides, the CDR3 is TGTGCCAGCAGCCTGGGGGCGAGGTTTAACGAGCAGTACTTC. Protein: CASSLGARFNEQYF.

The chain is built from TRBV18 and TRBJ1-4, with TRBD1 identical over 8 bases. CDR1 KGHSH and CDR2 LQKENI come from the germline V gene. This CDR3 spans 16 amino acids. After removal of 3 bases from V and 4 bases from J, the junction contained 7 bases not matched to a gene. This CDR3 reads CASSPSRQGLNEKLFF. CDR3 sequence (DNA): TGTGCCAGCTCACCCTCAAGACAGGGGCTTAATGAAAAACTGTTTTTT.

The chain is built from TRBV11-2 and TRBJ2-5; tentatively, D is TRBD1 (6 bases). CDR3 size: 16 residues. From germline, CDR1 is SGHAT and CDR2 FQNNGV. V gave up 0 bases and J gave up 2 bases, with 13 bases separating them. This chain's CDR3 is CASSLEGTKTQETQYF. In nucleotides, the CDR3 is TGTGCCAGCAGCTTAGAAGGGACAAAGACTCAAGAGACCCAGTACTTC.

This chain uses TRBV7-7 with TRBJ2-5; D gene unclear. There are 12 residues in the CDR3. Germline V gives CDR1 SSHAT, CDR2 FNYEAQ (reference sequence). V lost 5 bases and J 5 bases, leaving 9 bases between the germline ends. CDR3: CASSPSLETQYF. The CDR3 DNA sequence: TGTGCCAGCAGCCCCTCATTGGAGACCCAGTACTTC.

The chain is built from TRBV5-8 and TRBJ2-7, with TRBD1 identical over 7 bases. In germline, CDR1 is SGHTS, CDR2 YDEGEE. CDR3 length equals 12 residues. Trimming took 6 bases from V and 8 from J; bases not matched to a gene: 8. The DNA for the CDR3 is TGTGCCAGCAAACGGACAGGCTTGCAGCAGTACTTC. This translates into CASKRTGLQQYF.

The genes are TRBV29-1 and TRBJ2-5; TRBD2 is a possible D gene (6 bases). The V end was cut by 0 bases, the J end by 4 bases, with 12 bases between. There are 14 residues in the CDR3. The germline gives CDR1 SQVTM, CDR2 ANQGSEA. The CDR3 reads CSVEDLRETETQYF. The CDR3 DNA sequence: TGCAGCGTTGAAGATCTACGGGAGACAGAGACCCAGTACTTC.

This sequence joins TRBV7-9 and TRBJ2-4, with D possibly TRBD1 on 6 matching bases. The CDR3 is 16 residues long. Germline loops: CDR1 SEHNR, CDR2 FQNEAQ (reference sequence). V lost 2 bases and J 0 bases, leaving 11 bases between the germline ends. CDR3 nucleotide sequence: TGTGCCAGCAGCTTAACAGGGCCCAAAGCCAAAAACATTCAGTACTTC. Encoded protein: CASSLTGPKAKNIQYF.

The chain employs TRBV2 and TRBJ1-5; D may be TRBD1 (5 bases). Trimming took 2 bases from V and 6 from J, leaving 11 bases between them. This CDR3 is built from 14 residues. From germline, CDR1 is SNHLY and CDR2 FYNNEI. This CDR3 reads CASSESGWGQPQHF. Here the CDR3 DNA reads TGTGCCAGCAGTGAATCAGGGTGGGGTCAGCCCCAGCATTTT. Supplemented by reference TRBV2 and TRBJ1-5, the full variable domain reads EPEVTQTPSHQVTQMGQEVILRCVPISNHLYFYWYRQILGQKVEFLVSFYNNEISEKSEIFDDQFSVERPDGSNFTLKIRSTKLEDSAMYFCASSESGWGQPQHFGDGTRLSIL.

The V call is TRBV5-4, the J call TRBJ1-2; 7 positions match TRBD1. V lost 4 bases, J lost 4 bases, and 4 bases stayed unmatched. Germline assignment: CDR1 SGHNT and CDR2 YYREEE (reference sequence). This CDR3 region has 13 residues. CDR3 sequence (DNA): TGTGCCAGCAGCGTGACAGGGACCTATGGCTACACCTTC. The encoded protein is CASSVTGTYGYTF. Full variable domain (rest looked up from reference TRBV5-4 and TRBJ1-2): ETGVTQSPTHLIKTRGQQVTLRCSSQSGHNTVSWYQQALGQGPQFIFQYYREEENGRGNFPPRFSGLQFPNYSSELNVNALELDDSALYLCASSVTGTYGYTFGSGTRLTVV.

The rearrangement links TRBV19 to TRBJ2-3; D tentatively reads TRBD1 or TRBD2 (5 bases each). Between the trimmed V and J ends, which lost 9 bases and 6 bases, there was a span of 16 bases. Germline V gene lookup returns CDR1 LNHDA and CDR2 SQIVND (reference sequence). The CDR3 spans 13 residues. DNA of the CDR3: TGTGCCAGCGGTTGGACGGGGACGGATACGCAGTATTTT. Translation gives CASGWTGTDTQYF.

The chain joins TRBV29-1 to TRBJ2-1, with TRBD2 identical over 7 bases. Losses at the gene ends were 3 bases for V and 0 bases for J; bases not matched to a gene: 2. The germline CDR1 and CDR2 sequences are SQVTM and ANQGSEA. The CDR3 is 14 amino acids. The CDR3 coding sequence is TGCAGCGTTGAGGGCGGGAGCTCCTACAATGAGCAGTTCTTC. This sequence encodes CSVEGGSSYNEQFF.

The chain combines TRBV7-3 with TRBJ2-1, with D uncertain. The CDR3 length is 13 residues. CDR1 and CDR2 (germline): SGHTA, FQGTGA. Trimming stripped 2 bases from V and 6 bases from J, with 8 bases between. CDR3 region: CASSLWDSNEQFF. The CDR3 bases are TGTGCCAGCAGCTTATGGGATAGCAATGAGCAGTTCTTC. Using reference TRBV7-3 and TRBJ2-1 for the parts outside the CDR3, the full variable domain is GAGVSQTPSNKVTEKGKYVELRCDPISGHTALYWYRQSLGQGPEFLIYFQGTGAADDSGLPNDRFFAVRPEGSVSTLKIQRTERGDSAVYLCASSLWDSNEQFFGPGTRLTVL.